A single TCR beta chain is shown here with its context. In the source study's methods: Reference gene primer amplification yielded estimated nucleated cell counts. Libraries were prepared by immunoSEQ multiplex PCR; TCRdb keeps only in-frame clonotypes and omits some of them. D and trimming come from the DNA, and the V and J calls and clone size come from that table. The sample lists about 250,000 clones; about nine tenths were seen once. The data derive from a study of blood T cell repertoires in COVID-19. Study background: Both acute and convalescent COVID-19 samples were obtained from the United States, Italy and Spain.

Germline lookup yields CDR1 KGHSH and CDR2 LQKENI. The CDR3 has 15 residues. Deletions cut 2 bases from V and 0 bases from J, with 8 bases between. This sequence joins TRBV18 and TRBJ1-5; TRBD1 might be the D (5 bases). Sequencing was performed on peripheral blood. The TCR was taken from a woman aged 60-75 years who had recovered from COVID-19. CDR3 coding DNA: TGTGCCAGCTCACCAACCAGGGATAGCAATCAGCCCCAGCATTTT. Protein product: CASSPTRDSNQPQHF.